Detailed here is one T cell receptor beta chain. This clone showed up just a few times. No antigen is known for it. Nothing much larger sits one base from this clone, and base qualities are not available. This specimen comes from a study of blood T cell repertoires in COVID-19 (dated by TCRdb to the early 2020s). With regard to the full study: Samples covering the acute and convalescent phases of COVID-19 were provided by collaborators in the United States, Italy and Spain. The prospective study material was composed of cDNA or gDNA derived from T cells, B-cell-depleted T cells, or PBMCs. Subjects who had been exposed to COVID-19, were actively infected with it, or had recovered from it provided the deeply sampled blood TCRbeta repertoires that made up the dataset. The repertoires were released in a freely available public database intended as a resource for research on the immune response to SARS-CoV-2. The samples were drawn from two sources: the first 160 participants of the ongoing ImmuneRACE study, and 1,254 subjects contributed by 6 global collaborators. A de-identified subject ID, COVID-19 status, age in years and sex were almost always included in the sample metadata. Where available, HLA class I and class II types were obtained from metadata supplied by the sample provider rather than from assay-based typing. General findings and caveats noted by the study authors: How much clinical and demographic metadata was included differed by source and by participant, and the metadata was provided uncurated.

The CDR3, from cysteine to phenylalanine, totals 17 residues. Only CDR3 DNA is held: 51 bases, read in frame from base 1. TCRbeta CDR3 regions were amplified from genomic DNA by means of the immunoSEQ Assay, a bias-controlled multiplex PCR. The study's processing was this. The number of nucleated cells in each sample was estimated by amplification of reference gene primers within the assay. To quantify the absolute abundance of each unique TCRbeta CDR3 rearrangement, sequence reads were collapsed and filtered. Productive Simpson clonality was computed per sample as the square root of Simpson's diversity index over productive rearrangements. TCRdb carries this immuneACCESS record with in-frame sequences only. Its versions omit some clonotypes, under half of them owing to an unresolved V gene in the studies checked, with the rest unexplained. V and J calls and clone size come straight from that table; D and trimming were deduced from the DNA. Recorded for this sample are 88,000 or so clones; about four fifths of them occurred a single time. Jointly, the top ten make up about 24% of the sample.

Whole blood was collected in K2EDTA tubes by collaborating institutions according to the institutions' own protocols. For TCRbeta analysis, collaborators shipped samples in one of three forms: frozen whole blood, isolated PBMCs, or DNA extracted from either of those sample types. Sequencing was done on a sample of peripheral blood. This chain joins TRBV21-1 to TRBJ2-1; TRBD1 is the table's D call, not checked against the DNA. TRBV21-1 represents a pseudogene. This TCR derives from a human donor in a cohort sampled during active COVID-19. The DNA reads TGTGCCAGCAGCAAAAAAGAAGAGGGGACAGCTTACAATGAGCAGTTCTTC. It encodes CASSKKEEGTAYNEQFF.